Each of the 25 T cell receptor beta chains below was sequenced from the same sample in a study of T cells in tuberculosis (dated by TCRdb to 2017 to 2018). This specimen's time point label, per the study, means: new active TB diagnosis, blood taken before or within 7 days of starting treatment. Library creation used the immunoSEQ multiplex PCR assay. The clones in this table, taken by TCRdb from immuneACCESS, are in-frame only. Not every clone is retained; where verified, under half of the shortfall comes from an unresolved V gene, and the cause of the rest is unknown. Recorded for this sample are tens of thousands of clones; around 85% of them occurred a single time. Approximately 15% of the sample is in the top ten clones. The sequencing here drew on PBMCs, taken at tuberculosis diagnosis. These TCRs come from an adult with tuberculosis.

The DNA for the CDR3 is TGTGCCAGCAGTGAAATGGAAGCGCTGAATGGCTACACCTTC. Translated, it gives CASSEMEALNGYTF. The chain employs TRBV2 and TRBJ1-2; D ambiguous. Per the germline V gene, CDR1 is SNHLY and CDR2 is FYNNEI. The CDR3 sequence is 14 residues long. V was pared by 2 bases and J by 6 bases, with 13 bases between.

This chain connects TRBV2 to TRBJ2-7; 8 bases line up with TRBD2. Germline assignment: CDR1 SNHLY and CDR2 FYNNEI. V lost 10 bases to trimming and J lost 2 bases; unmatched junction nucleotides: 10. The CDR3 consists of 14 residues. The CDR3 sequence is CATLTSGQTYEQYF. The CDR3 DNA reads TGTGCCACCCTTACTAGCGGACAAACCTACGAGCAGTACTTC.

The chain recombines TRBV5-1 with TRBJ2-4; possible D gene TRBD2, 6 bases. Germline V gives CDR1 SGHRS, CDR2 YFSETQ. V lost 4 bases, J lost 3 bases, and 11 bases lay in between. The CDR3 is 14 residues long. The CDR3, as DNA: TGCGCCAGCAGCCCGGGGGAAGGCAAAAACATTCAGTACTTC. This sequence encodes CASSPGEGKNIQYF.

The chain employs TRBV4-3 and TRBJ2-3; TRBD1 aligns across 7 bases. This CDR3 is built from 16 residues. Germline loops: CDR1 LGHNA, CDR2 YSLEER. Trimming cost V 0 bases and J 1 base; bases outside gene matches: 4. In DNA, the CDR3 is TGCGCCAGCAGCCAAGATACCGGACAGGGCACAGATACGCAGTATTTT. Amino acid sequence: CASSQDTGQGTDTQYF.

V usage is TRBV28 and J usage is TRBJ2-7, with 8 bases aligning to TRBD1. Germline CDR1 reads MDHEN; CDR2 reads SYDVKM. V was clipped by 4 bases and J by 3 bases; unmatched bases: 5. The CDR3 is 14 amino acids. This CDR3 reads CASSSDRVHYEQYF. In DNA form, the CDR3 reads TGTGCCAGCAGTTCGGACAGGGTCCACTACGAGCAGTACTTC.

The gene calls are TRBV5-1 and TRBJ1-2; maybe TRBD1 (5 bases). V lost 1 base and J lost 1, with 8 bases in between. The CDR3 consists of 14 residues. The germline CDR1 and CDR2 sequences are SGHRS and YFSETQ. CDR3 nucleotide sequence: TGCGCCAGCAGCTTGACCCAGGGTAACTATGGCTACACCTTC. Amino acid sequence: CASSLTQGNYGYTF.

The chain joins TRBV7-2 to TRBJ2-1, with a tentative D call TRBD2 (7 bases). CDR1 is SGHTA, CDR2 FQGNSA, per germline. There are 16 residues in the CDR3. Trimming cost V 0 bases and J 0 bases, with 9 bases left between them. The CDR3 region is CASSLAGGASYNEQFF. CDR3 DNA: TGTGCCAGCAGCTTAGCGGGGGGGGCCTCCTACAATGAGCAGTTCTTC.

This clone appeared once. Here the CDR3 DNA reads TGTGCCTGGAGCAATAGCCCAGGGGGCCCTGAAGCTTTCTTT. Its translation is CAWSNSPGGPEAFF. The chain combines TRBV30 with TRBJ1-1; TRBD1 matches 8 bases. The CDR3 extends over 14 amino acids. Germline V gives CDR1 GTSNPN, CDR2 SVGIG (reference sequence). The ends lost 3 bases at V and 6 bases at J; junction bases unmatched: 9. Together with reference TRBV30 and TRBJ1-1, the CDR3 gives the full variable domain: SQTIHQWPATLVQPVGSPLSLECTVEGTSNPNLYWYRQAAGRGLQLLFYSVGIGQISSEVPQNLSASRPQDRQFILSSKKLLLSDSGFYLCAWSNSPGGPEAFFGQGTRLTVV.

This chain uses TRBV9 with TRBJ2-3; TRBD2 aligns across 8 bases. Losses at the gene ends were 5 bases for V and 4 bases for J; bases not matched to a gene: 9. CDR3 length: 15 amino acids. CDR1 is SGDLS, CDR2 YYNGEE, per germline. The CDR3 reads CASSTAGDPADTQYF. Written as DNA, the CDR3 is TGTGCCAGCAGTACAGCGGGGGATCCGGCAGATACGCAGTATTTT.

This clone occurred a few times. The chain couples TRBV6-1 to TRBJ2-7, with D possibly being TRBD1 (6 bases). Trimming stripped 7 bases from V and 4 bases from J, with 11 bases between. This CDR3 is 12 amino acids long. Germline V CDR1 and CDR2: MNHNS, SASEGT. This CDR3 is CASTGQLYEQYF. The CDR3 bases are TGTGCCAGCACTGGACAGCTTTACGAGCAGTACTTC.

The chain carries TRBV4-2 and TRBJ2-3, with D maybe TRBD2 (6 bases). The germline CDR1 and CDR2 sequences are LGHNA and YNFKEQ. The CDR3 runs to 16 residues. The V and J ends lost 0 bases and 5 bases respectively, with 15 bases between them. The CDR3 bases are TGTGCCAGCAGCCAAGATCCGGAGGGCCGGGGAGATACGCAGTATTTT. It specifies CASSQDPEGRGDTQYF.

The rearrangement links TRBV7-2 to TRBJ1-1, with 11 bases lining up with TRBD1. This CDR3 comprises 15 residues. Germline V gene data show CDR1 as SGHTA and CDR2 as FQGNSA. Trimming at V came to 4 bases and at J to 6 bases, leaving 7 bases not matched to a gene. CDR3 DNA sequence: TGTGCCAGCAGCTCGGACAGGGGGCGGATAGCTGAAGCTTTCTTT. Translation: CASSSDRGRIAEAFF.

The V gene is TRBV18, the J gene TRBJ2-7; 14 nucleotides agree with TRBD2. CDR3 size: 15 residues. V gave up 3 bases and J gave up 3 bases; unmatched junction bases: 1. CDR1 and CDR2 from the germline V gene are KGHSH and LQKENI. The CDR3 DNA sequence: TGTGCCAGCTCACCTGGGACTAGCGGGAGCTACGAGCAGTACTTC. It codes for CASSPGTSGSYEQYF.

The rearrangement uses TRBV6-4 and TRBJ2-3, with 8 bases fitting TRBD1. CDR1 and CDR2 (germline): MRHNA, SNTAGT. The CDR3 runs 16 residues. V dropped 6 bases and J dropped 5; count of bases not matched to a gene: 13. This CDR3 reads CASRVTRGRFLDTQYF. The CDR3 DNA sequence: TGTGCCAGCAGGGTTACCAGGGGGCGCTTTCTAGATACGCAGTATTTT.

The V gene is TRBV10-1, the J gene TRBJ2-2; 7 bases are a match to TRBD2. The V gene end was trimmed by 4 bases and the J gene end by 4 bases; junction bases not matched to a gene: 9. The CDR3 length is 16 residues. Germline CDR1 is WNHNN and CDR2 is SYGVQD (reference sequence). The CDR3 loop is CASSATSSVSTGELFF. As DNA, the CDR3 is TGCGCCAGCAGTGCGACTAGCTCAGTGAGCACCGGGGAGCTGTTTTTT.

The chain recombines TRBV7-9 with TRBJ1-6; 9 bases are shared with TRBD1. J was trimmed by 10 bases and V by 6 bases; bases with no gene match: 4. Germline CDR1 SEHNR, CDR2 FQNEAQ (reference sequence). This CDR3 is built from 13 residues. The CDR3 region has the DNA TGTGCCAGCAGTTATACAGGGGGCTCACCCCTCCACTTT. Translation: CASSYTGGSPLHF.

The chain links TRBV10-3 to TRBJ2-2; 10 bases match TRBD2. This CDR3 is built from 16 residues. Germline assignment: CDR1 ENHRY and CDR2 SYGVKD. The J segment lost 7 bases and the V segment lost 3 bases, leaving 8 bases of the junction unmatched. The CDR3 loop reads CAISDHLAGVDGELFF. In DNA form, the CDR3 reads TGTGCCATCAGTGACCATCTAGCGGGGGTAGACGGGGAGCTGTTTTTT.

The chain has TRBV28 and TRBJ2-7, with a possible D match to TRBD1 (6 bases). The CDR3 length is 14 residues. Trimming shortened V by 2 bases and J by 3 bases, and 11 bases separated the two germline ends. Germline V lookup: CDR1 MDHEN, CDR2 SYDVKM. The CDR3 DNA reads TGTGCCAGCAGTTTAGCAGGGGTCAACTACGAGCAGTACTTC. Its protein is CASSLAGVNYEQYF.

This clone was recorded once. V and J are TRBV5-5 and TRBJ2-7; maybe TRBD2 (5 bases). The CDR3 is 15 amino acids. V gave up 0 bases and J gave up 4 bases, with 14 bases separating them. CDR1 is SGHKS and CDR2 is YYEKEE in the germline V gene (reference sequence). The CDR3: CASSLAPGREYEQYF. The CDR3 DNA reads TGTGCCAGCAGCTTGGCCCCGGGAAGGGAGTACGAGCAGTACTTC.

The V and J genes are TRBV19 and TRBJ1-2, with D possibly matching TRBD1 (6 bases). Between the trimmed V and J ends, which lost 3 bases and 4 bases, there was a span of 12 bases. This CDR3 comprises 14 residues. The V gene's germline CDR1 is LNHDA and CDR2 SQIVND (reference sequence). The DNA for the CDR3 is TGTGCCAGTAGTATCCGACAGGAATCCTATGGCTACACCTTC. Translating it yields CASSIRQESYGYTF.

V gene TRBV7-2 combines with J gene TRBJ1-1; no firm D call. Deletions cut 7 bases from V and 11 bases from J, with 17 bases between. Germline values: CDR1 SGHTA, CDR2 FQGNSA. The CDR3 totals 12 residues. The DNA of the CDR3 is TGTGCCAGCACCTTTTCGCGCATGTCGGCTTTCTTT. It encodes CASTFSRMSAFF.

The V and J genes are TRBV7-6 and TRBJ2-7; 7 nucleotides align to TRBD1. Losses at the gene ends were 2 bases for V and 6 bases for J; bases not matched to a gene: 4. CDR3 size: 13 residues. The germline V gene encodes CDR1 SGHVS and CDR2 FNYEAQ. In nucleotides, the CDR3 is TGTGCCAGCAGCTTACAAGACAGGGCCGAGCAGTACTTC. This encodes CASSLQDRAEQYF.

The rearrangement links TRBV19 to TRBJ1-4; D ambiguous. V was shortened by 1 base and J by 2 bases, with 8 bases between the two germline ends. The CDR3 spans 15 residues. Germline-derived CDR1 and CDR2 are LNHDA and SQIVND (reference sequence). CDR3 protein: CASSIGGVTNEKLFF. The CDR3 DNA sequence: TGTGCCAGTAGTATAGGTGGAGTGACTAATGAAAAACTGTTTTTT.

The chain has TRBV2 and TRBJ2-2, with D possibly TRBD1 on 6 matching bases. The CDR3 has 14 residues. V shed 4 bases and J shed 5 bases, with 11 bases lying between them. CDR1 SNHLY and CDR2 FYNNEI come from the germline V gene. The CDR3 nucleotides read TGTGCCAGCAGTGCCCAGGGGTTGACCGGGGAGCTGTTTTTT. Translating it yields CASSAQGLTGELFF.

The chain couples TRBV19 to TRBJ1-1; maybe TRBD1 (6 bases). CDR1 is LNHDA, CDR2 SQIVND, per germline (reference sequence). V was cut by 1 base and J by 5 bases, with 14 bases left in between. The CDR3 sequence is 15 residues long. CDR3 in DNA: TGTGCCAGTAGTATAGCCTCCGGGGGGGCGACTGAAGCTTTCTTT. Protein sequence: CASSIASGGATEAFF.